This TCR beta chain was profiled in a study of shared T cell receptors in the human thymus (dated by TCRdb to 2020 to 2022). At the level of the whole study: The study examined how self-reactive, shared T-cell receptor alpha chains are generated in the human thymus.

As to this clone: There is no known antigen for this receptor. No per-base quality is available; no much larger clone lies one base away.

The cysteine opens and the phenylalanine closes a CDR3 of 13 amino acids. The entry retains the CDR3 DNA only, 39 bases that are in frame from base 1. Trimming costs V 1 base and J 4 bases, and their ends lie 8 bases apart. CDR1 is given as KGHSY and CDR2 as FQNENV, both from the germline V gene. Library prep was done by the immunoSEQ multiplex PCR assay. TCRdb took over this immuneACCESS table, retaining in-frame rearrangements with V and J assigned. Such tables are incomplete; in checked studies, under half of the missing clones stem from an unresolved V gene, and the remainder is unexplained. Present in this sample are roughly 710,000 clones, around 85% of which were seen just once. The top ten constitute 0.0095% to 0.011% of the sample. The data also belong to a second study, concerning human thymus T cells. The second paper states: The donors were immunologically healthy infants in Finland who had open corrective cardiac surgery for congenital heart defects. The thymus tissue came from surgical resects taken out during corrective cardiac surgery. V and J gene segment usage appeared biased in both thymic and peripheral blood repertoires. Highly overlapping thymic TCR repertoires among unrelated individuals were reported in the related research. The study described the TCR alpha and beta repertoires in under 10 infant thymus samples and four matching peripheral blood samples. The cohort included more than five male and two female infants, with donor ages spanning 7 to 244 days. Thymocytes were freed from the tissue by mechanical means and kept at -70 degrees C as pellets of roughly 8.5-31 million cells. A QIAsymphony instrument was used to extract genomic DNA from frozen cell pellets. The immunoSEQ multiplex PCR assay was used to amplify the TCRB and TCRAD loci from a standardized amount of quality-controlled genomic DNA. The amplicons covered the V(D)J region and were long enough to include the CDR3 and to identify the V and J genes. The amplicons were sequenced on an Illumina platform via the commercial immunoSEQ service. Primer bias and sequencing errors were corrected as previously described, and TCRAD and TCRB definitions were based on the IMGT database. immunoSEQ Analyzer 3.0 and VDJTools were used for repertoire analysis, which covered basic statistics, V/J segment usage, diversity estimates, rarefaction and pairwise overlap. To estimate diversity, the Chao1, ChaoE, Efron-Thisted, Shannon and inverse Simpson indices were applied, and diversity was also estimated on datasets down-sampled to the smallest sample. Repertoire overlap used strict matching of CDR3 nucleotide sequence, V gene and J gene, with Jaccard-based multidimensional scaling clustering. Thymus samples yielded on average roughly 810,000 unique TCRB clonotypes, compared with 80,000 to 95,000 from blood samples.

Sequenced: thymocytes. The chain links TRBV16 with TRBJ2-7, with no reliable assignment of the D segment. The receptor was isolated from a girl under three years old with a congenital heart defect. Donor details come from another sample of the same person, matched by shared clones. The CDR3 protein: CASSQYSPYEQYF. The base sequence is TGTGCCAGCAGCCAATATTCTCCTTACGAGCAGTACTTC.